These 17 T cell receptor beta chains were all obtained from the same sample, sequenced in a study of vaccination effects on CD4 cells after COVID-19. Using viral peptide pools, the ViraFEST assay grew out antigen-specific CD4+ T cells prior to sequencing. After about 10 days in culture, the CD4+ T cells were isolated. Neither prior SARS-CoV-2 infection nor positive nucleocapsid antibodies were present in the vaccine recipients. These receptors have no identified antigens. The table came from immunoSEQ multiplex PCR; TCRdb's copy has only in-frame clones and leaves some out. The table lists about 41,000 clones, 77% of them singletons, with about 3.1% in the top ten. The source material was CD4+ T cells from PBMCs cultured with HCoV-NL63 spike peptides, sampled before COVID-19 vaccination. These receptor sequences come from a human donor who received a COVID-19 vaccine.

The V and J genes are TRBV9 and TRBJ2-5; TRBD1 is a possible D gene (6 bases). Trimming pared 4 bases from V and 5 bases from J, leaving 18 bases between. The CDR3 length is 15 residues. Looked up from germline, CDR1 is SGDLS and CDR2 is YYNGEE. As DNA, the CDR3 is TGTGCCAGCAGCCAATACAGGGACCCGGGGGAGACCCAGTACTTC. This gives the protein CASSQYRDPGETQYF.

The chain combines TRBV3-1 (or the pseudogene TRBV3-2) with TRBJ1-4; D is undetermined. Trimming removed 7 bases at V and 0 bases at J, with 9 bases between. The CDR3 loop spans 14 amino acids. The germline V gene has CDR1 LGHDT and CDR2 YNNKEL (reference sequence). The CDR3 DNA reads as TGTGCCAGCAAAGGGATTTCAACTAATGAAAAACTGTTTTTT. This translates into CASKGISTNEKLFF.

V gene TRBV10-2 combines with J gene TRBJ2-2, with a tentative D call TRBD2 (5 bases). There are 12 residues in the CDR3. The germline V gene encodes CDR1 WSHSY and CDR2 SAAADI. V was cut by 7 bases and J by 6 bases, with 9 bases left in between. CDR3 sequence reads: CASTEASGELFF. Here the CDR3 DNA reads TGCGCCAGCACGGAGGCCTCCGGGGAGCTGTTTTTT.

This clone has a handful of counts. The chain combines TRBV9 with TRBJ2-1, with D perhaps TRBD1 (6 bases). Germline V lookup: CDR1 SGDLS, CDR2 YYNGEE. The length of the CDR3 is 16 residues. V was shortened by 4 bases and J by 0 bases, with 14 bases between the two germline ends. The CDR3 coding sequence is TGTGCCAGCAGCAAACAGGGCGAACGCTCCTACAATGAGCAGTTCTTC. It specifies CASSKQGERSYNEQFF.

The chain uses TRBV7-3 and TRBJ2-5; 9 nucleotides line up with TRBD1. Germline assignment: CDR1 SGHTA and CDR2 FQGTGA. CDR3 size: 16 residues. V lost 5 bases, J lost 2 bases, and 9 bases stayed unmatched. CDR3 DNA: TGTGCCAGCAGCCGCGGACAGGGGCTGGGGCAAGAGACCCAGTACTTC. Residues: CASSRGQGLGQETQYF. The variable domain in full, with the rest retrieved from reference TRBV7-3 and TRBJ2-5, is GAGVSQTPSNKVTEKGKYVELRCDPISGHTALYWYRQSLGQGPEFLIYFQGTGAADDSGLPNDRFFAVRPEGSVSTLKIQRTERGDSAVYLCASSRGQGLGQETQYFGPGTRLLVL.

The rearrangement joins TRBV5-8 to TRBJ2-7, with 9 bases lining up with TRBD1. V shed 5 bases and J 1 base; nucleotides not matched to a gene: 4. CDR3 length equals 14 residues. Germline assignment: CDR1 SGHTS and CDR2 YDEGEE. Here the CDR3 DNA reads TGTGCCAGCAGGGGGACAGGGCGTTCCTACGAGCAGTACGTC. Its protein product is CASRGTGRSYEQYV.

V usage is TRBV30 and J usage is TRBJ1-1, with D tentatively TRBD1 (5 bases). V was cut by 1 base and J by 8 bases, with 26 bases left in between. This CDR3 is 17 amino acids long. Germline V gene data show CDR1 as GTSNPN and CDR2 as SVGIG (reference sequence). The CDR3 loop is CAWSGGVWFRGRVEAFF. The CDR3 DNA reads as TGTGCCTGGAGTGGAGGGGTATGGTTTAGGGGACGGGTCGAAGCTTTCTTT.

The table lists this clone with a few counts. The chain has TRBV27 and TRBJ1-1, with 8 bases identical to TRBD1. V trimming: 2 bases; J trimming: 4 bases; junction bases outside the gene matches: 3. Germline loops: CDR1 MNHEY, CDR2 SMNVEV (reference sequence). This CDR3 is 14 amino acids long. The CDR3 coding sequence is TGTGCCAGCAGTTTAAACAGGGGGGGCACTGAAGCTTTCTTT. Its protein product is CASSLNRGGTEAFF.

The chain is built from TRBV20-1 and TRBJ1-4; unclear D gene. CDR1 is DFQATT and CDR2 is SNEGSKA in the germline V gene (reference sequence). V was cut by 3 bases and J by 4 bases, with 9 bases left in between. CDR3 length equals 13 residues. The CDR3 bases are TGCAGTGCTAGTCCGGGTGGTAATGAAAAACTGTTTTTT. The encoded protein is CSASPGGNEKLFF.

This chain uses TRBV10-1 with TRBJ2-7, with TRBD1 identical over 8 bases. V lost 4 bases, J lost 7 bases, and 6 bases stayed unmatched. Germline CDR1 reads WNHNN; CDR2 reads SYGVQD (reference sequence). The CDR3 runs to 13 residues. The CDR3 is CASSVDRVGEQYV. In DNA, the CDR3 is TGCGCCAGCAGTGTGGACAGGGTGGGGGAGCAGTACGTC.

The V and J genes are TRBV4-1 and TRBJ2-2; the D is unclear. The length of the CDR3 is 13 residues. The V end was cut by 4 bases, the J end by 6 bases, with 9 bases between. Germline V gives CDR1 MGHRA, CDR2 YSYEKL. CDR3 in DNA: TGCGCCAGCAGCCGACGAGACGCCGGGGAGCTGTTTTTT. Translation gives CASSRRDAGELFF.

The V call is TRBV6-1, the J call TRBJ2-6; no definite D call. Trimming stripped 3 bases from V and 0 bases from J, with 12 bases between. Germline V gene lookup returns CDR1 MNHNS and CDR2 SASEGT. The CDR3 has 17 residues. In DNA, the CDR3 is TGTGCCAGCAGTGATCATAGGGCTAGCTCTGGGGCCAACGTCCTGACTTTC. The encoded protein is CASSDHRASSGANVLTF.

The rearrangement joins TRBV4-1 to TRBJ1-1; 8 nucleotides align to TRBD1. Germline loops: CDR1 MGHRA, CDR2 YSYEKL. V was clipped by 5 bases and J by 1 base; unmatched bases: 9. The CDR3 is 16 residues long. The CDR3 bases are TGCGCCAGCAGCTGGGGCGACAGGGGTAGGAACACTGAAGCTTTCTTT. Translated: CASSWGDRGRNTEAFF.

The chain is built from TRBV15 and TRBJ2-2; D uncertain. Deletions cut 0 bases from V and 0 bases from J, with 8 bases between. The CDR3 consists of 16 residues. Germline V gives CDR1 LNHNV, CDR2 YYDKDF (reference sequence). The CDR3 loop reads CATSRDFASNTGELFF. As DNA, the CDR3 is TGTGCCACCAGCAGAGATTTCGCCTCGAACACCGGGGAGCTGTTTTTT.

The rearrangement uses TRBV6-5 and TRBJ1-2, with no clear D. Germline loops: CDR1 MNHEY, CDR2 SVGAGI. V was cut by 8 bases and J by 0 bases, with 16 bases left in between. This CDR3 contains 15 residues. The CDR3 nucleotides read TGTGCCAGCGGTTCCCCGGCCACCACTAACTATGGCTACACCTTC. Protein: CASGSPATTNYGYTF.

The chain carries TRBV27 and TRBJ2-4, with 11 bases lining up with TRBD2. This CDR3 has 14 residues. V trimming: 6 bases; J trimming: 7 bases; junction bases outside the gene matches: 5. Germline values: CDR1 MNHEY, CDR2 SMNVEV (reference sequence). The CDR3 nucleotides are TGTGCCAGCAGGATAGCGGGGGGGCAGAACATTCAGTACTTC. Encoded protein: CASRIAGGQNIQYF.

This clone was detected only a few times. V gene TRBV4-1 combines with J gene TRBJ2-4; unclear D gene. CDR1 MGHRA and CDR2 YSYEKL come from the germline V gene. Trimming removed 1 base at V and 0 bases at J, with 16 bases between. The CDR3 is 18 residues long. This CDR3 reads CASSQGLQTTGAKNIQYF. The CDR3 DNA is TGCGCCAGCAGCCAAGGGCTACAGACCACGGGAGCCAAAAACATTCAGTACTTC.